This T cell receptor (beta chain) was recovered during a study of shared clonotypes between healthy human individuals. Naive CD8 cells, CD45RO-negative and positively selected for CCR7, excluded terminally differentiated effector memory CD45RA+ cells. The study drew all its donors from Caucasian adults living in Nashville, Tennessee. Trimming pared 6 bases from V and 2 bases from J, leaving 16 bases between. This CDR3 region has 15 residues. In germline, CDR1 is SNHLY, CDR2 FYNNEI. Each subset's genomic DNA was shared equally among a number of immunoSEQ plates. Libraries were prepared by immunoSEQ multiplex PCR; TCRdb keeps only in-frame clonotypes and omits some of them. The sample carries under 600,000 clones, about 98% recorded once. Study findings and constraints: Incomplete sequencing of sorted subsets was indicated by rarefaction despite large depth.

In the case of this clone: Its antigen is as yet unknown.

The TCR comes from a man younger than 40 in good health. The specimen was naive CD8+ T cells sorted from blood. The V call is TRBV2, the J call TRBJ1-2, with D possibly TRBD1 on 6 matching bases. The DNA for the CDR3 is TGTGCCAGCAGGGAGGAAGGGACAAGGAACTATGGCTACACCTTC. It is translated as CASREEGTRNYGYTF.